This T cell receptor (beta chain) was sequenced in a study of T cells in tuberculosis. About the study: This South African cohort compared adolescents with or without latent tuberculosis against adults with active tuberculosis. Regarding the study as a whole: Selection depended on which cryopreserved specimens were available.

Worth noting for this clone: Its matching antigen is unknown.

Data came from immunoSEQ multiplex PCR; TCRdb stores just in-frame clones and leaves some out. The table shows 30,000 or so clones, with about 90% occurring only once. Latent tuberculosis screening used tuberculin skin test and IGRA at entry. Trimming shortened V by 8 bases and J by 1 base, and 15 bases separated the two germline ends. The germline V gene has CDR1 LGHNA and CDR2 YNFKEQ. The CDR3 is 16 amino acids. The clonotype originates from a donor aged 10-35 years with latent tuberculosis or without tuberculosis infection. V gene TRBV4-2 combines with J gene TRBJ2-6; D is possibly TRBD1 (5 bases). The sequenced sample was PBMCs. CDR3 bases: TGTGCCAGCGATAGGGGTGGGCCGTCTGGGGCCAACGTCCTGACTTTC. It encodes CASDRGGPSGANVLTF.